These 23 T cell receptor beta chains were all obtained from the same sample, sequenced in a study of STAT3 mutations in large granular lymphocyte leukemia. Whole-study results and caveats: At least one immunodominant TCR beta clonotype appeared in every T-cell large granular lymphocyte leukemia patient.

These receptors lack a known antigen. Here immunoSEQ multiplex PCR was the method, and the copy in TCRdb shows in-frame clones only, minus some. The repertoire holds about 42,000 clones, about 81% seen once, with roughly 0.4% in the top ten. The specimen was PBMCs. The receptors originated from a human donor with T large granular lymphocyte leukemia. Some clones in this sample may be carry-over from other donors' samples.

The chain carries TRBV4-3 and TRBJ2-1, with 8 bases aligning to TRBD1. Germline CDR1 is LGHNA and CDR2 is YSLEER. The CDR3 covers 17 residues. With V trimmed by 0 bases and J by 4 bases, 8 bases remained unmatched. In DNA, the CDR3 is TGCGCCAGCAGCCAAGATTTCGGGACAGGACTATACAATGAGCAGTTCTTC. Its protein is CASSQDFGTGLYNEQFF.

The rearrangement links TRBV18 to TRBJ1-2; D not resolved. Between the trimmed V and J ends, which lost 3 bases and 3 bases, there was a span of 11 bases. CDR1 and CDR2 (germline): KGHSH, LQKENI. CDR3 length equals 14 residues. CDR3: CASSPTDGDYGYTF. The CDR3 DNA follows: TGTGCCAGCTCACCTACCGACGGGGACTATGGCTACACCTTC.

V and J are TRBV7-2 and TRBJ2-7, with 11 bases fitting TRBD2. Germline CDR1 and CDR2: SGHTA and FQGNSA. Trimming cost V 2 bases and J 6 bases; bases outside gene matches: 9. CDR3 length: 16 amino acids. The CDR3 loop reads CASSLFLSGGAAEQYF. The CDR3 DNA reads TGTGCCAGCAGCTTATTCCTTAGCGGGGGGGCGGCCGAGCAGTACTTC.

The V and J genes are TRBV27 and TRBJ2-1; no firm D call. CDR1 is MNHEY, CDR2 SMNVEV, per germline (reference sequence). Deletions cut 7 bases from V and 12 bases from J, with 13 bases between. The CDR3 length is 11 residues. CDR3 sequence (DNA): TGTGCCAGCAATAACGGACCGTTGCAGTTCTTC. Its protein product is CASNNGPLQFF.

This clone appeared once. This CDR3 is CASSSNLGQVYGYTF. The CDR3 coding sequence is TGTGCCAGTAGTTCAAATCTGGGACAGGTCTATGGCTACACCTTC. The chain links TRBV19 to TRBJ1-2; 8 positions agree with TRBD1. The CDR3 is 15 amino acids. CDR1 is LNHDA, CDR2 SQIVND, per germline (reference sequence). Losses at the gene ends were 5 bases for V and 4 bases for J; bases not matched to a gene: 9.

The chain carries TRBV19 and TRBJ2-1, with 8 bases fitting TRBD2. The CDR3 sequence is 12 residues long. The trim removed 9 bases at V and 2 bases at J, leaving 0 bases unmatched. Per the germline V gene, CDR1 is LNHDA and CDR2 is SQIVND (reference sequence). The CDR3 DNA reads as TGTGCCAGCGGGGGGGCCTACAATGAGCAGTTCTTC. Its protein is CASGGAYNEQFF. Combining the CDR3 with reference TRBV19 and TRBJ2-1 gives the whole variable domain DGGITQSPKYLFRKEGQNVTLSCEQNLNHDAMYWYRQDPGQGLRLIYYSQIVNDFQKGDIAEGYSVSREKKESFPLTVTSAQKNPTAFYLCASGGAYNEQFFGPGTRLTVL.

The chain links TRBV4-1 to TRBJ2-1; TRBD2 might be the D (5 bases). The CDR3 is 16 residues long. The V end lost 1 base, the J end lost 0 bases, and 10 bases lay between the germline ends. CDR1 is MGHRA, CDR2 YSYEKL, per germline. The CDR3 nucleotides are TGCGCCAGCAGCCAAGGCAATAGCGACTCCTACAATGAGCAGTTCTTC. As protein: CASSQGNSDSYNEQFF.

The genes are TRBV6-5 and TRBJ1-5, with 8 nucleotides matching TRBD1. CDR1 is MNHEY, CDR2 SVGAGI, per germline. The CDR3 has 15 residues. The ends lost 4 bases at V and 4 bases at J; junction bases unmatched: 6. CDR3 region: CASSFTGGENQPQHF. In nucleotides, the CDR3 is TGTGCCAGCAGTTTTACAGGGGGTGAGAATCAGCCCCAGCATTTT.

The rearrangement uses TRBV9 and TRBJ2-3; D perhaps matches TRBD1 (6 bases). In germline, CDR1 is SGDLS, CDR2 YYNGEE. The CDR3 is made up of 12 amino acids. V shed 2 bases and J shed 9 bases, with 10 bases lying between them. The CDR3 DNA is TGTGCCAGCAGCGTGGACAGAGTCACGCAGTATTTT. Its translation is CASSVDRVTQYF.

This sequence joins TRBV5-1 and TRBJ1-6, with D tentatively TRBD1 (5 bases). Germline assignment: CDR1 SGHRS and CDR2 YFSETQ. The CDR3 is 15 amino acids. V was cut by 0 bases and J by 6 bases, with 10 bases left in between. The CDR3 loop is CASSLGGASNSPLHF. CDR3 in DNA: TGCGCCAGCAGCTTGGGAGGGGCTAGTAATTCACCCCTCCACTTT.

This chain connects TRBV7-9 to TRBJ2-1; D ambiguous. The CDR3 is made up of 14 amino acids. V was clipped by 1 base and J by 5 bases, with 9 bases between them. CDR1 is SEHNR and CDR2 is FQNEAQ in the germline V gene (reference sequence). CDR3 amino acids: CASSLEIRNNEQFF. In DNA, the CDR3 is TGTGCCAGCAGCTTAGAGATACGGAACAATGAGCAGTTCTTC.

The sample holds a few counts of this clone. This rearrangement joins TRBV6-1 to TRBJ1-6, with no clear D. This CDR3 has 14 amino acids. Trimming took 4 bases from V and 2 from J, leaving 6 bases between them. Germline V gene lookup returns CDR1 MNHNS and CDR2 SASEGT. CDR3 protein: CASSVGPYNSPLHF. The CDR3 nucleotides are TGTGCCAGCAGTGTTGGACCCTATAATTCACCCCTCCACTTT.

This clone came up a few times. The chain combines TRBV7-2 with TRBJ2-2; D is unresolved. Germline CDR1 SGHTA, CDR2 FQGNSA. CDR3 length: 14 residues. Trimming removed 1 base from V and 6 bases from J, with 9 bases in between. The CDR3 DNA follows: TGTGCCAGCAGCTTAGAATGGGGTCCCGGGGAGCTGTTTTTT. As protein: CASSLEWGPGELFF.

DNA of the CDR3: TGTGCCAGCAGCTTTCGGGGGGATCAGCCCCAGCATTTT. This gives the protein CASSFRGDQPQHF. The rearrangement links TRBV7-9 to TRBJ1-5, with TRBD1 as a possible D gene (5 bases). CDR3 length: 13 amino acids. The germline gives CDR1 SEHNR, CDR2 FQNEAQ (reference sequence). The ends were cut back, 3 bases at V and 5 bases at J, with 8 bases in the middle. Filled out from reference TRBV7-9 and TRBJ1-5, the complete variable domain reads DTGVSQNPRHKITKRGQNVTFRCDPISEHNRLYWYRQTLGQGPEFLTYFQNEAQLEKSRLLSDRFSAERPKGSFSTLEIQRTEQGDSAMYLCASSFRGDQPQHFGDGTRLSIL.

This clone was detected only a few times. The J gene is TRBJ2-7, the V gene TRBV2; tentative D call: TRBD1 (6 bases). CDR3 size: 15 residues. Germline CDR1 and CDR2: SNHLY and FYNNEI. With 2 bases removed from V and 1 base from J, the gap between germline ends came to 12 bases. CDR3 amino acids: CASSESQGQSYEQYV. CDR3 coding DNA: TGTGCCAGCAGTGAATCTCAAGGACAGTCCTACGAGCAGTACGTC.

V gene TRBV5-1 combines with J gene TRBJ2-5; no clear D gene. There are 12 residues in the CDR3. Germline CDR1 is SGHRS and CDR2 is YFSETQ. V lost 0 bases and J 2 bases, leaving 2 bases between the germline ends. The chain's CDR3 is CASSLDQETQYF. In DNA form, the CDR3 reads TGCGCCAGCAGCTTGGATCAAGAGACCCAGTACTTC.

Only one count was recorded for this clone. The gene calls are TRBV25-1 and TRBJ2-2; 7 bases agree with TRBD1. The ends lost 6 bases at V and 7 bases at J; junction bases unmatched: 17. The CDR3 consists of 17 residues. CDR1 is MGHDK, CDR2 SYGVNS, per germline. CDR3 sequence (DNA): TGTGCCAGCAGCGCAATAGGGTCGAGGGGGCAAGACGGGGAGCTGTTTTTT. Its translation: CASSAIGSRGQDGELFF.

The chain is built from TRBV5-4 and TRBJ1-1; D is ambiguous. This CDR3 is built from 13 residues. V was trimmed by 0 bases and J by 1 base, leaving 4 bases between them. Germline CDR1 SGHNT, CDR2 YYREEE (reference sequence). CDR3: CASSLEANTEAFF. The CDR3 DNA reads TGTGCCAGCAGCTTGGAAGCGAACACTGAAGCTTTCTTT.

This chain joins TRBV28 and TRBJ1-5; D not certain. Germline V CDR1 and CDR2: MDHEN, SYDVKM. The V and J ends lost 4 bases and 1 base respectively, with 8 bases between them. CDR3 length equals 14 residues. The DNA for the CDR3 is TGTGCCAGCAGTTCCCCGGGGAGCAATCAGCCCCAGCATTTT. This sequence encodes CASSSPGSNQPQHF.

The genes are TRBV30 and TRBJ2-3; 7 nucleotides match TRBD2. CDR1 and CDR2 (germline): GTSNPN, SVGIG (reference sequence). V shed 0 bases, J shed 3 bases, and the junction held 3 bases outside the gene matches. CDR3 length equals 14 residues. The CDR3 DNA is TGTGCCTGGAGTGTACTGGGGGGGACAGATACGCAGTATTTT. It yields the protein CAWSVLGGTDTQYF.

The rearrangement joins TRBV5-6 to TRBJ1-2; D is perhaps TRBD1 (5 bases). Germline V gene data show CDR1 as SGHDT and CDR2 as YYEEEE. Trimming removed 4 bases from V and 4 bases from J, with 14 bases in between. The CDR3 runs to 14 residues. As DNA, the CDR3 is TGTGCCAGCAGCCCCACAGGATCGGGCTATGGCTACACCTTC. It codes for CASSPTGSGYGYTF.

In its sample, this clone was seen a few times. The chain uses TRBV7-2 and TRBJ2-4; weak D call: TRBD1 (6 bases). Per germline, CDR1 SGHTA and CDR2 FQGNSA. CDR3 length: 17 amino acids. V was pared by 5 bases and J by 1 base, with 18 bases between. For the CDR3, the DNA is TGTGCCAGCAGCCACAACCTGAAGCAGGGGGCCAAAAACATTCAGTACTTC. This sequence encodes CASSHNLKQGAKNIQYF.

In its sample, this clone was seen a few times. V and J are TRBV29-1 and TRBJ2-3, with D uncertain. The V end was cut by 3 bases, the J end by 7 bases, with 11 bases between. The CDR3 contains 12 residues. Looked up from germline, CDR1 is SQVTM and CDR2 is ANQGSEA. The CDR3 nucleotides read TGCAGCGTTGATATCCAAGGAAATACGCAGTATTTT. It yields the protein CSVDIQGNTQYF.